The T cell receptor beta chain under discussion was sequenced for a study of T cell repertoires in cytomegalovirus infection. For the study at large: Well-studied HLA-B-restricted epitopes and recently identified HLA-C-restricted epitopes of CMV were both used in the study. It can be stated that public TCR beta signatures indicated CMV infection as well as a matching HLA type.

Deletions cut 4 bases from V and 3 bases from J, with 25 bases between. Germline V lookup: CDR1 SGHTA, CDR2 FQGNSA. The CDR3 has 18 amino acids. A single record per CDR3 protein comes from TCRdb applying MiXCR to the reads. The table lists roughly 920,000 distinct CDR3 sequences, about a third of them singletons. Whole-study findings and limits: The ex vivo response was dominated by HLA-C-restricted CMV-specific TCR beta clonotypes.

This clonotype was counted a few times. Its antigen remains unknown. The chain carries TRBV7-2 and TRBJ2-7; TRBD2 might be the D (8 bases). The sequence derives from a human donor in good health (CMV status not recorded). Some clones in this sample may be carry-over from other donors' samples. This specimen was cultured CD8+ T cells from PBMCs, taken from culture after CMV antigen stimulation. CDR3 residues: CASSSPRGGSGANYEQYF. The DNA for the CDR3 is TGTGCCAGCAGCTCCCCCAGGGGGGGTAGCGGGGCCAACTACGAGCAGTACTTC.